The 9 T cell receptor beta chains reported below all come from one sample, sequenced in a study of regulatory T cells in long-lasting Graves disease. For TCR beta, libraries came from iRepertoire HTBI primers and Arm-PCR of CDR3 regions. MiXCR, applied by TCRdb to the multiplex PCR reads, yields one record per CDR3 protein. The sample contains around 500,000 distinct CDR3 sequences, roughly 20% of which appear only once. Time point given: persistent/refractory GD, antithyroid drugs over 5 years with positive TRAb. The TCR library was prepared using RNA isolated from PBMCs. The sequenced sample was peripheral blood mononuclear cells (PBMCs), obtained when the disease was refractory, from a patient treated with antithyroid drugs. These receptors were taken from a female donor with Graves disease.

On this clonotype: A clone one base away is much larger, so this may be a read error. The V and J genes are TRBV28 and TRBJ2-2; the D gene is possibly TRBD2 (5 bases). The CDR3 covers 16 residues. The V gene lost 2 bases and the J gene lost 4 bases, with 14 bases spanning the gap. Per the germline V gene, CDR1 is MDHEN and CDR2 is SYDVKM. The CDR3 DNA reads TGTGCCAGCAGTTTAGACTACGAGTGGAGCACCGGGGAGCTGTTTTTT. Translation: CASSLDYEWSTGELFF.

The chain links TRBV6-1 to TRBJ1-5; D call uncertain. This CDR3 contains 14 residues. V was pared by 7 bases and J by 5 bases, with 15 bases between. Germline V lookup: CDR1 MNHNS, CDR2 SASEGT. CDR3 sequence: CASTPSGGYQPQHF. For the CDR3, the DNA is TGTGCCAGCACCCCCTCGGGCGGATATCAGCCCCAGCATTTT.

This clonotype has only a few counts. The chain is built from TRBV12-3 or TRBV12-4 and TRBJ2-7, with TRBD1 matching 8 bases. Trimming took 5 bases from V and 6 from J; bases not matched to a gene: 12. This CDR3 region has 15 residues. DNA for the CDR3: TGTGCCAGCAGTCCGGACAGGGCCCAAGGGACCGAGCAGTACTTC. Translation gives CASSPDRAQGTEQYF.

This clonotype occurred many times. V and J are TRBV7-2 and TRBJ1-5; 7 nucleotides align to TRBD1. The ends lost 7 bases at V and 3 bases at J; junction bases unmatched: 9. The germline gives CDR1 SGHTA, CDR2 FQGNSA. The CDR3 has 15 amino acids. This CDR3 is CASTAGGVNNQPQHF. Written as DNA, the CDR3 is TGTGCCAGCACCGCAGGGGGGGTAAACAATCAGCCCCAGCATTTT.

In this sample, this clonotype turned up a few times. The gene calls are TRBV5-1 and TRBJ2-5; 12 bases are a match to TRBD2. The CDR3 length is 18 residues. The germline CDR1 and CDR2 sequences are SGHRS and YFSETQ. The trim removed 3 bases at V and 5 bases at J, leaving 14 bases unmatched. The CDR3 DNA follows: TGCGCCAGCAGCTCCGGACTAGCGGGACAGAATTTCCGCGAGACCCAGTACTTC. Translation: CASSSGLAGQNFRETQYF.

This clonotype was counted at least ten times. This chain connects TRBV27 to TRBJ1-5; D may be TRBD1 (5 bases). V lost 6 bases and J 4 bases, leaving 10 bases between the germline ends. CDR3 length: 13 amino acids. Per germline, CDR1 MNHEY and CDR2 SMNVEV (reference sequence). The CDR3 DNA sequence: TGTGCCAGCAGGCAGGGAGTGAATCAGCCCCAGCATTTT. It specifies CASRQGVNQPQHF.

The genes are TRBV5-4 and TRBJ1-2, with 9 positions matching TRBD1. The CDR3 sequence is 14 residues long. Trimming removed 4 bases from V and 4 bases from J; junction bases left unmatched: 5. Germline-derived CDR1 and CDR2 are SGHNT and YYREEE (reference sequence). Here the CDR3 reads CASSTGQGIYGYTF. The CDR3 DNA is TGTGCCAGCAGCACAGGACAGGGGATCTATGGCTACACCTTC.

For this clonotype: One junction end disagrees with the germline gene, perhaps due to a read error. J is TRBJ1-2 and V is TRBV11-2; no firm D call. From germline, CDR1 is SGHAT and CDR2 FQNNGV. The CDR3 runs to 10 residues. CDR3 amino acids: CASREAPPAF. The CDR3 DNA reads as TGTGCCAGCAGGGAGGCGCCTCCGGCATTC.

The chain combines TRBV14 with TRBJ2-1; 12 bases match TRBD2. The ends lost 0 bases at V and 8 bases at J; junction bases unmatched: 8. CDR1 is SGHDN and CDR2 is FVKESK in the germline V gene. This CDR3 comprises 17 residues. CDR3 in amino acids: CASSQDWLAGGGDEQFF. CDR3 DNA sequence: TGTGCCAGCAGCCAAGATTGGCTAGCGGGAGGGGGCGATGAGCAGTTCTTC.